This T cell receptor beta chain was captured in a study of cytomegalovirus exposure and HLA in healthy donors. Looked up from germline, CDR1 is LNHDA and CDR2 is SQIVND (reference sequence). Trimming cost V 4 bases and J 7 bases, with 16 bases left between them. There are 15 residues in the CDR3. The donors formed part of the 120-subject validation cohort, distinct from the approximately 670-subject first cohort. TCRdb's copy holds only in-frame clones and misses some; the assay was immunoSEQ multiplex PCR. The sample carries 150,000 to 200,000 clones, 75% to 90% recorded once. V gene TRBV19 combines with J gene TRBJ2-2, with D unclear. Sequencing was carried out using PBMCs. The source is a woman aged 18-29 years in good health and CMV-seronegative. The CDR3 region is CASSTPAHRGGELFF. CDR3 coding DNA: TGTGCCAGTAGTACCCCCGCTCATAGAGGCGGGGAGCTGTTTTTT.